These 21 T cell receptor beta chains came from one sample sequenced in a study of blood T cell repertoires in COVID-19 (dated by TCRdb to about 2020). The library relied on the immunoSEQ multiplex PCR assay. The immuneACCESS repertoire file appears here via TCRdb, limited to in-frame rearrangements. These files lack a portion of the clones; in checked studies, under half of the deficit traces to unresolved V genes, and the cause of the others is not known. The sample has some 390,000 clones on record, around 90% of them singletons. The ten biggest clones cover approximately 2.9% of the sample. The sample was peripheral blood. Receptor source: a human donor in a cohort sampled during active COVID-19.

V usage is TRBV6-5 and J usage is TRBJ1-5; D is uncertain. Germline V lookup: CDR1 MNHEY, CDR2 SVGAGI. V lost 0 bases, J lost 5 bases, and 11 bases lay in between. The CDR3 covers 15 residues. CDR3 in DNA: TGTGCCAGCAGTTACTCGTTTAACAGCCATCAGCCCCAGCATTTT. Amino acid sequence: CASSYSFNSHQPQHF.

The gene calls are TRBV6-6 and TRBJ2-4; D is unclear. Germline V CDR1 and CDR2: MNHNY, SVGAGI (reference sequence). CDR3 length: 16 residues. V dropped 2 bases and J dropped 4 bases, with 15 bases sitting between them. CDR3 region: CASSYDLGSDKNIQYF. The CDR3 bases are TGTGCCAGCAGTTACGATCTGGGCTCGGATAAAAACATTCAGTACTTC.

This chain joins TRBV6-6 and TRBJ2-3; weak D call: TRBD2 (6 bases). Trimming took off 7 bases at V and 4 bases at J, with 18 bases between the two ends. Germline lookup yields CDR1 MNHNY and CDR2 SVGAGI (reference sequence). The CDR3 is made up of 15 amino acids. The CDR3 loop reads CASNRVLGGADTQYF. For the CDR3, the DNA is TGTGCCAGCAACCGGGTGTTGGGAGGCGCAGATACGCAGTATTTT.

In this sample, this clone turned up once. The chain links TRBV18 to TRBJ1-5; D possibly corresponds to TRBD1 (5 bases). The CDR3 is 17 residues long. V was shortened by 3 bases and J by 4 bases, with 19 bases between the two germline ends. Germline V gene data show CDR1 as KGHSH and CDR2 as LQKENI. The CDR3 reads CASSPTIYGGENQPQHF. The CDR3 nucleotides read TGTGCCAGCTCACCGACAATTTACGGAGGGGAGAATCAGCCCCAGCATTTT.

V usage is TRBV19 and J usage is TRBJ1-2; perhaps TRBD1 as D (5 bases). This CDR3 is built from 12 residues. V lost 6 bases to trimming and J lost 8 bases, with 13 bases between them. Germline V gene sequence: CDR1 LNHDA, CDR2 SQIVND (reference sequence). The CDR3 DNA follows: TGTGCCAGTAGCGCCCCGGGGGAAGGCTACACCTTC. This encodes CASSAPGEGYTF.

The rearrangement links TRBV11-2 to TRBJ1-2; TRBD1 aligns across 7 bases. The CDR3 is 14 residues long. CDR1 SGHAT and CDR2 FQNNGV come from the germline V gene. The junction had 5 bases not matched to a gene; V was cut back by 5 bases and J by 2 bases. DNA for the CDR3: TGTGCCAGCAGCGCTTCAGGGGGGAACTATGGCTACACCTTC. It translates to CASSASGGNYGYTF.

This clone was counted a few times. CDR3 nucleotides: TGTGCCAGCAGCTTAGCCGAATCCAGGGGCAGGGAGACCCAGTACTTC. Residues: CASSLAESRGRETQYF. The genes are TRBV7-9 and TRBJ2-5; weak D call: TRBD1 (6 bases). Trimming left V 0 bases short and J 5 bases short, with 16 bases between. CDR3 length equals 16 residues. Per the germline V gene, CDR1 is SEHNR and CDR2 is FQNEAQ (reference sequence).

The rearrangement uses TRBV7-9 and TRBJ1-6; 8 bases align to TRBD1. This CDR3 comprises 14 residues. Looked up from germline, CDR1 is SEHNR and CDR2 is FQNEAQ (reference sequence). The junction had 7 bases not matched to a gene; V was cut back by 5 bases and J by 10 bases. The DNA of the CDR3 is TGTGCCAGCAGCACCCGACAGGGGCACTCACCCCTCCACTTT. Translated: CASSTRQGHSPLHF.

The gene calls are TRBV5-5 and TRBJ1-1; weak D call: TRBD1 (5 bases). This CDR3 contains 14 residues. The germline CDR1 and CDR2 sequences are SGHKS and YYEKEE (reference sequence). Trimming stripped 3 bases from V and 4 bases from J, with 13 bases between. CDR3 in amino acids: CASSSLGGSTEAFF. For the CDR3, the DNA is TGTGCCAGCAGCTCCTTGGGGGGGAGCACTGAAGCTTTCTTT.

The V call is TRBV4-1, the J call TRBJ2-3; D possibly corresponds to TRBD1 (6 bases). Germline V CDR1 and CDR2: MGHRA, YSYEKL. The CDR3 runs 14 residues. The V and J ends lost 4 bases and 1 base respectively, with 9 bases between them. The CDR3 sequence: CASSPRTGTDTQYF. The CDR3 region has the DNA TGCGCCAGCAGCCCAAGGACAGGCACAGATACGCAGTATTTT.

The chain combines TRBV2 with TRBJ2-7, with D perhaps TRBD2 (7 bases). This CDR3 region has 13 residues. V dropped 8 bases and J dropped 2 bases, with 13 bases sitting between them. The germline CDR1 and CDR2 sequences are SNHLY and FYNNEI. CDR3 in DNA: TGTGCCAGCGGGGGCCGGGGGGCCTACGAGCAGTACTTC. It translates to CASGGRGAYEQYF.

This clone has only a few counts. The chain employs TRBV24-1 and TRBJ2-1, with 7 bases lining up with TRBD1. The germline V gene has CDR1 KGHDR and CDR2 SFDVKD. This CDR3 spans 14 amino acids. V shed 3 bases and J 6 bases; nucleotides not matched to a gene: 4. Here the CDR3 reads CATSDVGDSNEQFF. CDR3 nucleotide sequence: TGTGCCACCAGTGATGTCGGGGACAGCAATGAGCAGTTCTTC.

This clone was counted only a few times. V gene TRBV11-3 combines with J gene TRBJ2-3, with a possible D match to TRBD1 (5 bases). Germline CDR1 SGHNT, CDR2 YENEEA. The length of the CDR3 is 14 residues. The V end lost 5 bases, the J end lost 2 bases, and 11 bases lay between the germline ends. The CDR3 reads CASSQGLPTDTQYF. The DNA for the CDR3 is TGTGCCAGCAGCCAGGGCCTCCCCACAGATACGCAGTATTTT.

The chain joins TRBV18 to TRBJ2-7, with TRBD1 matching over 7 bases. After removal of 6 bases from V and 0 bases from J, the junction contained 2 bases not matched to a gene. CDR1 and CDR2 (germline): KGHSH, LQKENI. The CDR3 has 13 residues. The CDR3 DNA reads as TGTGCCAGCTCGGACAGGAGCTCCTACGAGCAGTACTTC. Translation gives CASSDRSSYEQYF.

This clone is a singleton in its sample. The V call is TRBV5-1, the J call TRBJ1-2; TRBD1 aligns across 9 bases. The CDR3 consists of 20 residues. With 0 bases clipped from V and 0 bases from J, the junction kept 15 bases outside the gene matches. Germline V gene lookup returns CDR1 SGHRS and CDR2 YFSETQ. The DNA of the CDR3 is TGCGCCAGCAGCTTGGATAGACCCACCGGGACAGGGAACCCTAACTATGGCTACACCTTC. Translation: CASSLDRPTGTGNPNYGYTF. Full variable domain (missing parts from reference TRBV5-1 and TRBJ1-2): KAGVTQTPRYLIKTRGQQVTLSCSPISGHRSVSWYQQTPGQGLQFLFEYFSETQRNKGNFPGRFSGRQFSNSRSEMNVSTLELGDSALYLCASSLDRPTGTGNPNYGYTFGSGTRLTVV.

J is TRBJ2-1 and V is TRBV28, with TRBD2 matching over 7 bases. The CDR3 is made up of 15 amino acids. J was trimmed by 5 bases and V by 2 bases; bases with no gene match: 6. Germline values: CDR1 MDHEN, CDR2 SYDVKM. This CDR3 reads CASSLGGDVDNEQFF. CDR3 coding DNA: TGTGCCAGCAGTTTAGGGGGGGATGTGGACAATGAGCAGTTCTTC.

The chain couples TRBV4-1 to TRBJ2-3; a possible D gene is TRBD2 (5 bases). The CDR3 contains 17 residues. Germline CDR1 reads MGHRA; CDR2 reads YSYEKL. V lost 1 base to trimming and J lost 0 bases, with 14 bases between them. The CDR3 sequence: CASSQGGRASSTDTQYF. The CDR3 region has the DNA TGCGCCAGCAGCCAAGGAGGGCGGGCTTCTAGCACAGATACGCAGTATTTT.

This clone was recorded once. J is TRBJ2-3 and V is TRBV13, with 9 bases lining up with TRBD2. Per germline, CDR1 PRHDT and CDR2 FYEKMQ (reference sequence). Trimming took 5 bases from V and 4 from J; bases not matched to a gene: 10. CDR3 length: 16 amino acids. The CDR3 loop reads CASSPPLSGRPDTQYF. CDR3 DNA: TGTGCCAGCAGCCCTCCCCTCAGCGGGAGGCCAGATACGCAGTATTTT.

This clone was recorded a few times. The CDR3 loop is CANTQGGLTLSGTEAFF. The CDR3 DNA reads as TGTGCCAACACGCAAGGCGGTCTAACGTTAAGTGGCACTGAAGCTTTCTTT. The rearrangement joins TRBV6-4 to TRBJ1-1; no definite D call. Germline CDR1 is MRHNA and CDR2 is SNTAGT. CDR3 size: 17 residues. With 10 bases removed from V and 4 bases from J, the gap between germline ends came to 28 bases.

The V and J genes are TRBV3-1 (or the pseudogene TRBV3-2) and TRBJ2-7; TRBD2 agrees at 10 bases. V dropped 4 bases and J dropped 6; count of bases not matched to a gene: 6. CDR3 size: 14 residues. Germline lookup yields CDR1 LGHDT and CDR2 YNNKEL (reference sequence). Written as DNA, the CDR3 is TGTGCCAGCAGCCCAGCGGGAGGGCCAGGCGAGCAGTACTTC. This encodes CASSPAGGPGEQYF.

The chain joins TRBV18 to TRBJ1-2; 11 nucleotides line up with TRBD1. This CDR3 is built from 17 residues. J lost 4 bases, V lost 5 bases, and 12 bases had no gene match. The germline CDR1 and CDR2 sequences are KGHSH and LQKENI. CDR3 in amino acids: CASSFRPGQGEGYGYTF. CDR3 coding DNA: TGTGCCAGCTCATTTCGACCGGGACAGGGGGAAGGCTATGGCTACACCTTC.